This T cell receptor beta chain stems from a study of T cells in Graves' hyperthyroidism and ophthalmopathy. Study background: Peripheral blood specimens were obtained at initial diagnosis, prior to any treatment.

Template material for amplifying TCR beta CDR3 regions consisted of RNA transcripts. TCR CDR3 underwent first-round RT-PCR with the HTBI primer set. Each CDR3 protein is one row after TCRdb ran MiXCR on the multiplex PCR reads. The sample yields approximately 270,000 distinct CDR3 sequences, more than 14% seen once. Blood was drawn at first hyperthyroidism diagnosis, before any ophthalmopathy symptoms. Fresh peripheral blood, roughly 10 ml, was the source of the PBMCs. About this clonotype: Its antigen is as yet unknown.

Study conclusions and caveats: With a median lead of approximately 6 months before onset, the model predicted ophthalmopathy.

The material sequenced was blood. This clonotype was obtained from a woman between 40 and 55 years old with Graves' hyperthyroidism that later progressed to Graves' ophthalmopathy.

CDR3 sequence reads: CASSYGTSGRPYNEQFF. The DNA for the CDR3 is TGTGCCAGCAGTTACGGGACTAGCGGGAGACCCTACAATGAGCAGTTCTTC. This rearrangement joins TRBV2 to TRBJ2-1; 14 bases align to TRBD2. Germline loops: CDR1 SNHLY, CDR2 FYNNEI. CDR3 size: 17 residues. V shed 5 bases and J 2 bases; nucleotides not matched to a gene: 5.